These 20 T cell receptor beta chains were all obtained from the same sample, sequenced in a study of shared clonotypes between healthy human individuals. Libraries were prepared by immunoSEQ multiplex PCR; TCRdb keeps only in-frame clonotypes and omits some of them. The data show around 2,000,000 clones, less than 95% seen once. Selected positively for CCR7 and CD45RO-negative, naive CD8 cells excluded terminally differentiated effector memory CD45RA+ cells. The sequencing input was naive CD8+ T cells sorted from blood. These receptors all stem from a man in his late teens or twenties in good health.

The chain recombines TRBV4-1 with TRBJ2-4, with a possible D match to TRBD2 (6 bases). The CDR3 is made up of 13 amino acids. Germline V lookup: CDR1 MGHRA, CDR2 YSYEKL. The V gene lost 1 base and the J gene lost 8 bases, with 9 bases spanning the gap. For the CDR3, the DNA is TGCGCCAGCAGCCAAGTTCCGGGGGACATTCAGTACTTC. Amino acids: CASSQVPGDIQYF.

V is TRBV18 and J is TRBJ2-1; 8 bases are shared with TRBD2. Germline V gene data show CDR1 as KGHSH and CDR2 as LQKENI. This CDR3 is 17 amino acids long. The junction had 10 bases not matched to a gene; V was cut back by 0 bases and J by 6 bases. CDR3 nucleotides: TGTGCCAGCTCACCACCCAGGTGGAGCGGGAGTGGCAATGAGCAGTTCTTC. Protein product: CASSPPRWSGSGNEQFF. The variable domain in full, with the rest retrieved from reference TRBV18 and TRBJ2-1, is NAGVMQNPRHLVRRRGQEARLRCSPMKGHSHVYWYRQLPEEGLKFMVYLQKENIIDESGMPKERFSAEFPKEGPSILRIQQVVRGDSAAYFCASSPPRWSGSGNEQFFGPGTRLTVL.

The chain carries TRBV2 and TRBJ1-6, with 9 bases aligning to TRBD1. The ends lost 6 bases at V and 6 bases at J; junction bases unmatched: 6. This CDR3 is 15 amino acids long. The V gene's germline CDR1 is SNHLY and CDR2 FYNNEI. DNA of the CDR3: TGTGCCAGCAGGGGACAGGGAGGGGGTAATTCACCCCTCCACTTT. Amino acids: CASRGQGGGNSPLHF.

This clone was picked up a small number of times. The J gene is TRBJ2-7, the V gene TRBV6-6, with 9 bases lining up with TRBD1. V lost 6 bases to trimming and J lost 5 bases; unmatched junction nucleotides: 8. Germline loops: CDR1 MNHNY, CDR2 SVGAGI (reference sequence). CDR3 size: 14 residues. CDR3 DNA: TGTGCCAGCAGAAACGGACAGGGGTACAACGAGCAGTACTTC. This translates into CASRNGQGYNEQYF.

The CDR3 DNA reads TGTGCCAGCAGCTTAGATGGGGATACCTACGAGCAGTACTTC. It specifies CASSLDGDTYEQYF. The gene calls are TRBV11-2 and TRBJ2-7; D remains ambiguous. The germline CDR1 and CDR2 sequences are SGHAT and FQNNGV. This CDR3 has 14 amino acids. V was clipped by 0 bases and J by 2 bases, with 8 bases between them.

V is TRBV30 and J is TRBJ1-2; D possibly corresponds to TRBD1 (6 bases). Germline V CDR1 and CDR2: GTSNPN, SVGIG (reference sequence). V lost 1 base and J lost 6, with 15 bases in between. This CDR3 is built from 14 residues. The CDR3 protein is CAWSGVGGAHGYTF. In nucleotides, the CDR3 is TGTGCCTGGAGTGGAGTGGGGGGGGCGCATGGCTACACCTTC.

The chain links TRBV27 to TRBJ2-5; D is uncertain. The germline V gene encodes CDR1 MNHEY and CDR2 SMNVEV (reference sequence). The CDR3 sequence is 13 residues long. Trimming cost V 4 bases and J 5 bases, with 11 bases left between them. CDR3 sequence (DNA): TGTGCCAGCAGTTCCCTCGGTTCGGAGACCCAGTACTTC. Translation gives CASSSLGSETQYF.

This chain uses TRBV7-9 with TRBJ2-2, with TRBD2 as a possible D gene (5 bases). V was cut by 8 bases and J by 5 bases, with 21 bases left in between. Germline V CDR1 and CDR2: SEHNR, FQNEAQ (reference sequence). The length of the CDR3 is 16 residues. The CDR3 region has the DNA TGTGCCAGCCTTTTGTCTCAGGACTCGGGGACCGGGGAGCTGTTTTTT. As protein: CASLLSQDSGTGELFF.

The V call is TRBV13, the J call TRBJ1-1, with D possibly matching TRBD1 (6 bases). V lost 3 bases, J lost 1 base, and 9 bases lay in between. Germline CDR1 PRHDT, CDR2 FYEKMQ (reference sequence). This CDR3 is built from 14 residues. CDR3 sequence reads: CASSFSRGNTEAFF. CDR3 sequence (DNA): TGTGCCAGCAGCTTCTCCAGGGGGAACACTGAAGCTTTCTTT.

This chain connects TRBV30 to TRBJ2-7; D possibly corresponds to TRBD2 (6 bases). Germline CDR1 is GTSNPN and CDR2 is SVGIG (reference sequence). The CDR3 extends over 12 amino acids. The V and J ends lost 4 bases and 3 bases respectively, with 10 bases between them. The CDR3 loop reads CAWTRDRYEQYF. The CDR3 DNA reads TGTGCCTGGACGCGGGATCGCTACGAGCAGTACTTC.

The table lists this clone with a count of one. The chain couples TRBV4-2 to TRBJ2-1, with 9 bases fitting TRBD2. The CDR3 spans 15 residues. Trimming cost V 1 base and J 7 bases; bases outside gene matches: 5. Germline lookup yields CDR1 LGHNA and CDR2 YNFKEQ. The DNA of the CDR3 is TGTGCCAGCAGCCAAGGACTAGCGGAGCTAAATGAGCAGTTCTTC. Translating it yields CASSQGLAELNEQFF.

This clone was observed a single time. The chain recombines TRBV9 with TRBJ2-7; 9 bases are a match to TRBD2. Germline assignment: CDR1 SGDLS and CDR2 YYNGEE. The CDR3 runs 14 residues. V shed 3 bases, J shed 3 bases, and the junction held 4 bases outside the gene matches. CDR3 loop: CASSALSGSYEQYF. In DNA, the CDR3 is TGTGCCAGCAGCGCCCTTAGCGGGAGCTACGAGCAGTACTTC.

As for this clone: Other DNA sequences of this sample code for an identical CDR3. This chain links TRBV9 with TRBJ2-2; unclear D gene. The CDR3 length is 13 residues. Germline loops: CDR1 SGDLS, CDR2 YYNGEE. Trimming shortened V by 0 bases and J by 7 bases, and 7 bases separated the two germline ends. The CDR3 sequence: CASSVVASGELFF. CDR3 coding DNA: TGTGCCAGCAGCGTAGTGGCAAGCGGGGAGCTGTTTTTT.

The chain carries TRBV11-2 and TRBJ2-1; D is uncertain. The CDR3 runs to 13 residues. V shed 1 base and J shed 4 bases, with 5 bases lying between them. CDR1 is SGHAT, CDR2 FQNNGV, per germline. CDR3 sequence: CASSLGFYNEQFF. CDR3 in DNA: TGTGCCAGCAGCTTAGGGTTTTACAATGAGCAGTTCTTC.

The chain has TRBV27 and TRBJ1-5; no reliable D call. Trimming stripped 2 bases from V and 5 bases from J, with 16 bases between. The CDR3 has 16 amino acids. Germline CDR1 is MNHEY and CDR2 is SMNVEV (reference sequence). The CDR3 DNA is TGTGCCAGCAGTTTACTAGGACCGGTGGGCCATCAGCCCCAGCATTTT. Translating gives CASSLLGPVGHQPQHF.

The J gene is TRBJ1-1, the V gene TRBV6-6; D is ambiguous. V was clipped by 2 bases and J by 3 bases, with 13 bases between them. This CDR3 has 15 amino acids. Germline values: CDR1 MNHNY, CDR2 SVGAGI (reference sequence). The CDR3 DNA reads TGTGCCAGCAGTTACCCAAGCCCCCGGGACACTGAAGCTTTCTTT. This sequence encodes CASSYPSPRDTEAFF.

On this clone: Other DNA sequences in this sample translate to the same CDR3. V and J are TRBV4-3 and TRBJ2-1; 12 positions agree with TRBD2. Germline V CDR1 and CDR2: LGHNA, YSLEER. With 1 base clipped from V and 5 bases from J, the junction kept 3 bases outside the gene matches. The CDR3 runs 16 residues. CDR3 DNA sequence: TGCGCCAGCAGCCAAGTACTAGCGGGAGGAAACAATGAGCAGTTCTTC. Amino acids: CASSQVLAGGNNEQFF.

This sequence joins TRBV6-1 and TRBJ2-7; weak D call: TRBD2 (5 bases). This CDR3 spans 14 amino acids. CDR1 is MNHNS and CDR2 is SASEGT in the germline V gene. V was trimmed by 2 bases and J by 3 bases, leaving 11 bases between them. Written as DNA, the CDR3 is TGTGCCAGCAGTGAAAGGTGGGAGCTCTACGAGCAGTACTTC. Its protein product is CASSERWELYEQYF.

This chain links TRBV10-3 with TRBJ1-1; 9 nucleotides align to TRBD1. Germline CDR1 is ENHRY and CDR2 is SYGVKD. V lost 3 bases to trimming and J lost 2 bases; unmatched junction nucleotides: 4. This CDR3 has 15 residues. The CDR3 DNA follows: TGTGCCATCAGTGACTTACAGGGGGCTAACACTGAAGCTTTCTTT. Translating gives CAISDLQGANTEAFF.

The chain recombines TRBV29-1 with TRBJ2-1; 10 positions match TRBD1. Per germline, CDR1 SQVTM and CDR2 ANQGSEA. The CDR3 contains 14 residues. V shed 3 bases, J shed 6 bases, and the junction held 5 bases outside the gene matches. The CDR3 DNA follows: TGCAGCGTTGATTCCGGGACAGGGGTCAATGAGCAGTTCTTC. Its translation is CSVDSGTGVNEQFF.